This T cell receptor beta chain comes out of a study of control samples from healthy donors and cancer patients. Measured with immunoSEQ multiplex PCR; TCRdb has only the in-frame clones, and not every one. This sample has tens of thousands of clones, with roughly 89% found just once. Between the trimmed V and J ends, which lost 3 bases and 3 bases, there was a span of 9 bases. In germline, CDR1 is LGHDT, CDR2 YNNKEL (reference sequence). The CDR3 runs 13 residues. The chain recombines TRBV3-1 (or the pseudogene TRBV3-2) with TRBJ2-7; no reliable D call. This clonotype was obtained from a man aged 55 to 70 with colorectal cancer. The source material was PBMCs. The CDR3 DNA sequence: TGTGCCAGCAGCCAGATGGGAATCTACGAGCAGTACTTC. Translating it yields CASSQMGIYEQYF.